The 4 T cell receptor beta chains listed next were all sequenced from one sample in a study of vaccination and CD4 T cells after COVID-19 (dated by TCRdb to 2021 to 2024). The treatment or condition label on this specimen signifies: roughly 10-day PBMC culture with coronavirus spike peptide pools or control peptides (ViraFEST assay). The protocol used for the library was PCR. Instrument on record: Illumina iSeq 100. DNA from cultured CD4+ T cells underwent TCR sequencing with the Oncomine TCR Beta short-read assay at the Johns Hopkins FTIC core. TCRdb applied fastp at Q25 and MiXCR to the public reads, then kept only in-frame beta chains. Under each unique CDR3 protein, matching rows form one entry showing the most common genes and DNA. Within this sample are about 26,000 distinct CDR3 sequences, with about 50% of them counted one time only. Jointly, the top ten make up 28% of the sample. Their antigens remain unidentified.

The sequences come from CD4+ T cells from blood, cultured in vitro, collected before SARS-CoV-2 vaccination. These receptors were taken from a human donor who received a COVID-19 vaccine.

The chain is built from TRBV15 and TRBJ2-1; D is undetermined. The CDR3 length is 12 residues. Germline lookup yields CDR1 LNHNV and CDR2 YYDKDF (reference sequence). With 6 bases removed from V and 6 bases from J, the gap between germline ends came to 9 bases. The CDR3 spells CATSTSVNEQFF. CDR3 DNA sequence: TGTGCCACCAGTACAAGCGTCAATGAGCAGTTCTTC.

The V and J genes are TRBV27 and TRBJ2-1, with D maybe TRBD1 (6 bases). Between the trimmed V and J ends, which lost 8 bases and 0 bases, there was a span of 11 bases. The germline CDR1 and CDR2 sequences are MNHEY and SMNVEV (reference sequence). The CDR3 has 14 amino acids. This chain's CDR3 is CASWTALSYNEQFF. CDR3 nucleotides: TGTGCCAGCTGGACAGCACTCTCCTACAATGAGCAGTTCTTC.

The CDR3 nucleotides are TGCAGTGCCCGGGACGCGCGGGGGGGGCCCTACAATGAGCAGTTCTTC. This encodes CSARDARGGPYNEQFF. This sequence joins TRBV20-1 and TRBJ2-1; 9 bases map to TRBD2. The V and J ends lost 6 bases and 2 bases, in that order; junction bases with no gene match: 11. CDR1 DFQATT and CDR2 SNEGSKA come from the germline V gene (reference sequence). The CDR3 is 16 amino acids.

In this sample, this clonotype turned up a few times. The chain is built from TRBV6-5 and TRBJ1-6; D is ambiguous. CDR1 MNHEY and CDR2 SVGAGI come from the germline V gene. V lost 2 bases and J 0 bases, leaving 8 bases between the germline ends. CDR3 size: 16 residues. The CDR3 is CASSYGRRSYNSPLHF. In DNA, the CDR3 is TGTGCCAGCAGTTACGGGCGGCGCTCCTATAATTCACCCCTCCACTTT.